The subject of this entry is one T cell receptor (beta chain). The target antigen is unknown. Additional DNA sequences in this sample encode the identical CDR3. TCRdb keeps only in-frame clones here, not all; method: immunoSEQ multiplex PCR. The sample contains tens of thousands of clones, about 90% of which appear only once. V lost 3 bases and J 3 bases, leaving 6 bases between the germline ends. Germline V gene data show CDR1 as KGHSH and CDR2 as LQKENI. This CDR3 has 12 residues. Any history of autoimmune disease or systemic immunosuppression disqualified patients. This entry belongs to a study of OX40 agonist ivuxolimab in advanced cancers. Overall study: Ivuxolimab is a fully human IgG2 antibody that activates OX40 (CD134). Participants, around 80% male, averaged approximately 65 years of age, ranging from roughly 23 to 90. Study outcomes and limitations: Doses of 0.1 to 3.0 mg/kg were accompanied by clonal expansion of CD4+ and CD8+ blood T cells by week 6.

Source: CD4+ or CD8+ T cells sorted from blood, taken in a trial of the OX40 agonist ivuxolimab. The rearrangement joins TRBV18 to TRBJ2-7; no reliable D call. This receptor was obtained from an adult with an advanced solid tumor such as melanoma, head and neck, liver or kidney cancer. The CDR3 nucleotides are TGTGCCAGCTCACCGCAGAGCTACGAGCAGTACTTC. It codes for CASSPQSYEQYF.